This T cell receptor beta chain was documented in a study of blood T cells in healthy people across ages. This clonotype was found a few times. Its antigen is not identified. Findings and limits, study-wide: Diversity estimated from one million T cells was considered an underestimate. A roughly linear age-dependent decrease characterized TCR beta diversity per million T cells.

For the second PCR, which ran for about 6 to 12 cycles, a sample-barcoded 5' primer and a J-beta primer mix were used. TCRdb reanalysed the 5' RACE reads using MiXCR and keeps one entry per CDR3 protein. The table has 450,000 to 700,000 distinct CDR3 sequences, about 26% seen once. The CDR3 has 17 residues. Germline values: CDR1 LGHNT, CDR2 FRNRAP. V lost 1 base and J 0 bases, leaving 10 bases between the germline ends. The people who gave samples were healthy Caucasians from Russia, aged roughly 6 to 100. Per sample, no less than 5.5 micrograms of total RNA were extracted. The chain carries TRBV12-5 and TRBJ1-6, with D unresolved. The sample comprised blood. This clonotype was sampled from a woman aged 70-85 years in good health. CDR3 sequence: CASGLGWDSSYNSPLHF. The CDR3 DNA follows: TGTGCTAGTGGTTTGGGATGGGATAGCTCCTATAATTCACCCCTCCACTTT.